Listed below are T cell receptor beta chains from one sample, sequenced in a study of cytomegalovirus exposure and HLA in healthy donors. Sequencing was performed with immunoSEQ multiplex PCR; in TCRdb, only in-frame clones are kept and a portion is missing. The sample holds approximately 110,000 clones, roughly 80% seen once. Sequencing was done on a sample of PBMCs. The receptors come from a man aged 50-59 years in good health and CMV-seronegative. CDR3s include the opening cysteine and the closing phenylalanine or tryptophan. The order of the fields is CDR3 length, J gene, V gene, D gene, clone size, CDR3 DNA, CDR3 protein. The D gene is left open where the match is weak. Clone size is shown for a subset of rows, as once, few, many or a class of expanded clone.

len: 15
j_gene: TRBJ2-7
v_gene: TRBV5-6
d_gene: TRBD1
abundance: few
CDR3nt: TGTGCCAGCAGACGACCAGGGGGCCCCAGGGACGAGCAGTACTTC
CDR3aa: CASRRPGGPRDEQYF

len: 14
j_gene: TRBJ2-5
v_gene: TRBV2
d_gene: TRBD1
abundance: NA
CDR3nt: TGTGCCAGCGGACAGGGGACAGCAAAAGAGACCCAGTACTTC
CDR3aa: CASGQGTAKETQYF

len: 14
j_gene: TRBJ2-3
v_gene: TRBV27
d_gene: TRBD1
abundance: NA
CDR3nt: TGTGCCAGCAGTTTTAACAGGGGGACAGATACGCAGTATTTT
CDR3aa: CASSFNRGTDTQYF

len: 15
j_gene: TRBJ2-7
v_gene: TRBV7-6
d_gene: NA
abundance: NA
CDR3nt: TGTGCCAGCAGCTTAGAAGCAGGGGAATCCTACGAGCAGTACTTC
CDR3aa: CASSLEAGESYEQYF

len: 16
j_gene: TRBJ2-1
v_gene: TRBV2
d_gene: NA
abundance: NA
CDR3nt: TGTGCCAGCAGCAAATGGGGCGGGGACTCCTACAATGAGCAGTTCTTC
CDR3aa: CASSKWGGDSYNEQFF

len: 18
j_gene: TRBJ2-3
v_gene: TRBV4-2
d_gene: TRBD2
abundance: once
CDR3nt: TGTGCCAGCAGCCAAGTTGGCCTAGCGGGAGAGAACACAGATACGCAGTATTTT
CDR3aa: CASSQVGLAGENTDTQYF

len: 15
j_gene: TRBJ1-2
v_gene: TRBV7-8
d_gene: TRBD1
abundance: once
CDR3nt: TGTGCCAGCAGCCTAGTCGGGACAGGGCCCTATGGCTACACCTTC
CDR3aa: CASSLVGTGPYGYTF

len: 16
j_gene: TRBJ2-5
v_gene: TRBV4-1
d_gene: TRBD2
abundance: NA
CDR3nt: TGCGCCAGCAGCCAAGAGGGATCTAGCGGGGGTGAGACCCAGTACTTC
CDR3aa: CASSQEGSSGGETQYF

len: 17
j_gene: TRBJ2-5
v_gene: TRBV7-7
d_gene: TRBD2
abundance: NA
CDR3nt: TGTGCCAGCAGCCCCTTGAGTACTGGCGGGAGATTGCAGACCCAGTACTTC
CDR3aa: CASSPLSTGGRLQTQYF

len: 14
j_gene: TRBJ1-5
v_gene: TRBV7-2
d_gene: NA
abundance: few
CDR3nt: TGTGCCAGCAGCTTCAGACAGCCCAATCAGCCCCAGCATTTT
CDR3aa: CASSFRQPNQPQHF

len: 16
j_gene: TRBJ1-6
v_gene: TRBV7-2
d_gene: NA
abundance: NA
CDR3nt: TGTGCCAGCAGTGTAGGGGGTGGGCGGGATAATTCACCCCTCCACTTT
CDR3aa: CASSVGGGRDNSPLHF

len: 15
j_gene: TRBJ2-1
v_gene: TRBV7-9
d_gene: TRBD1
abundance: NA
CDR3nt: TGTGCCAGCAGCTCAGACAGGGGATCCTACAATGAGCAGTTCTTC
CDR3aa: CASSSDRGSYNEQFF

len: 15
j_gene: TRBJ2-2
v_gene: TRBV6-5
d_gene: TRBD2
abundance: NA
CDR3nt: TGTGCCAGCCGACTAGCGGGAGTGAACACCGGGGAGCTGTTTTTT
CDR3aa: CASRLAGVNTGELFF

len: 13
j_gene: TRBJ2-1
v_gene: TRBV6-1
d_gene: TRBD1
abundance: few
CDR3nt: TGTGCCAGCGATTCTTGGGACAGGGGTGAGCAGTTCTTC
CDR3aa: CASDSWDRGEQFF

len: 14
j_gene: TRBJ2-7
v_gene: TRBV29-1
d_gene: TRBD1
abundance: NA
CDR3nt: TGCAGCGTTGAAACCGGGACAGGGGCCTACGAGCAGTACTTC
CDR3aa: CSVETGTGAYEQYF

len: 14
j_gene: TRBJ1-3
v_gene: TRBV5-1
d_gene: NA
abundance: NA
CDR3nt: TGCGCCAGCAGCAAAGGGGACTCTGGAAACACCATATATTTT
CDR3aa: CASSKGDSGNTIYF

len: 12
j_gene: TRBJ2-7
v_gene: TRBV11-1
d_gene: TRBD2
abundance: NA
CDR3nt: TGTGCCAGCACCCCGGGGGGGTACGAGCAGTACTTC
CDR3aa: CASTPGGYEQYF

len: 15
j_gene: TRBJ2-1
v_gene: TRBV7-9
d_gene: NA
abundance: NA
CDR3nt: TGTGCCAGCGTTCTCCGGGAAGCCGTCTACAATGAGCAGTTCTTC
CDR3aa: CASVLREAVYNEQFF

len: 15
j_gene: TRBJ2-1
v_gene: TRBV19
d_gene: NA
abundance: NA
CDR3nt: TGTGCCAGTAGTATAGGGGCCAGCTCCTACAATGAGCAGTTCTTC
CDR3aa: CASSIGASSYNEQFF

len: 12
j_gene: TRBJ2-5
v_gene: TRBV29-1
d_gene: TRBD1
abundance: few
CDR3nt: TGCAGCGTGGGAGACAGGGGAGAGACCCAGTACTTC
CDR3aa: CSVGDRGETQYF

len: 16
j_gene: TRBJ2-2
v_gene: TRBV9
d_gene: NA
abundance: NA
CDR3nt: TGTGCCAGCAGCGTAGCTCCCAGGGTGGGTACCGGGGAGCTGTTTTTT
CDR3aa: CASSVAPRVGTGELFF

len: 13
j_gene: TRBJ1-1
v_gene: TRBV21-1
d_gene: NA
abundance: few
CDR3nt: TGTGCCAGCAGCAAGCTACCGAACACTGAAGCTTTCTTT
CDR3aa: CASSKLPNTEAFF

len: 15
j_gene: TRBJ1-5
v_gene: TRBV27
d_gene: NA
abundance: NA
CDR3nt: TGTGCCAGCTCGATCGACAGTTTGGGCAATCAGCCCCAGCATTTT
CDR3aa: CASSIDSLGNQPQHF

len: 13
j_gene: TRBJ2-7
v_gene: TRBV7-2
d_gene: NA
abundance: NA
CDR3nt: TGTGCCAGCAGCTTGGGGGACTTCTACGAGCAGTACTTC
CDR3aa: CASSLGDFYEQYF

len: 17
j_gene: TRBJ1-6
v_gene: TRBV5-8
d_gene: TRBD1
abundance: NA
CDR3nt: TGTGCCAGCAGCTTGAGGACTACCGGGACAGTACGTTCACCCCTCCACTTT
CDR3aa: CASSLRTTGTVRSPLHF

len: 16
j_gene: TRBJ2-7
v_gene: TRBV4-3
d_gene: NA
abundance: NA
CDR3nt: TGCGCCAGCAGCCCGCATTCCGGGACATTGGCCTACGAGCAGTACTTC
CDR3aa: CASSPHSGTLAYEQYF

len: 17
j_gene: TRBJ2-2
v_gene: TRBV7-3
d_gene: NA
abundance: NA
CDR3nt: TGTGCCAGCAGCTCCCCAGGGAAGGGGAAAGAGAACGGGGAGCTGTTTTTT
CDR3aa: CASSSPGKGKENGELFF

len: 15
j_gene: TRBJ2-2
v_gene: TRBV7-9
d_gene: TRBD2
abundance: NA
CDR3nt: TGTGCCAGCAGGGTCCTAGCGGAGAACACCGGGGAGCTGTTTTTT
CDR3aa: CASRVLAENTGELFF

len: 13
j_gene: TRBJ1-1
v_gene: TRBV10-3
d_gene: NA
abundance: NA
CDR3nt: TGTGCCATCATTGAATTCCTGGACAGCGAAGCTTTCTTT
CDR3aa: CAIIEFLDSEAFF

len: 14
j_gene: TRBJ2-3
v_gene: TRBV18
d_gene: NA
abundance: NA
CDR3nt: TGTGCCAGCTCACCAGGCGGGGCCACAGATACGCAGTATTTT
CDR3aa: CASSPGGATDTQYF

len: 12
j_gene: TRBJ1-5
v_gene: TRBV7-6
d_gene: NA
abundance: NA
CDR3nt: TGTGCCAGCAGCTCGGTTGGTCAGCCCCAGCATTTT
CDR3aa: CASSSVGQPQHF

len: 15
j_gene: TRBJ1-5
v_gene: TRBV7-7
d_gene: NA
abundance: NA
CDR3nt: TGTGCCAGCAGCCCGATCGGACAGTCGAGTCAGCCCCAGCATTTT
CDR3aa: CASSPIGQSSQPQHF

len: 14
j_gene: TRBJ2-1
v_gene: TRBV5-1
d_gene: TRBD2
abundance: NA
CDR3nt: TGCGCCAGACTCCCCGGGGGGAACTACAATGAGCAGTTCTTC
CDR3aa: CARLPGGNYNEQFF

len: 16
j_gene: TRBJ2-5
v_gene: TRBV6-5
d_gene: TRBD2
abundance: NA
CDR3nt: TGTGCCAGCAGTTACATCGCGGGGGGGCGCGGAGAGACCCAGTACTTC
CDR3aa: CASSYIAGGRGETQYF

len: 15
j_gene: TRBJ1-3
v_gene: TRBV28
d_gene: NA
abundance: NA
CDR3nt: TGTGCCAGCAGGCCTGGGGGGGTGTCTGGAAACACCATATATTTT
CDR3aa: CASRPGGVSGNTIYF

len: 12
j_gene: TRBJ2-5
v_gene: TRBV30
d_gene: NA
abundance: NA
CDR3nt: TGTGCCTGGAGTCTAGGCCAAGAGACCCAGTACTTC
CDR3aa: CAWSLGQETQYF

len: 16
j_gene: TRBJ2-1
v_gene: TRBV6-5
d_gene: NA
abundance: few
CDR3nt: TGTGCCAGCAGTTACTCGGCAGCGAACCGTTACAATGAGCAGTTCTTC
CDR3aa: CASSYSAANRYNEQFF

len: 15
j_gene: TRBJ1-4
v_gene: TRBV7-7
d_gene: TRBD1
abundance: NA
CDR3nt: TGTGCCAGCAGCTTAGGAACAGGGGGTTATGAAAAACTGTTTTTT
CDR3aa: CASSLGTGGYEKLFF

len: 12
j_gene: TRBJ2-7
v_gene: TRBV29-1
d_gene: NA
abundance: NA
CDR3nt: TGCAGCGTTGAGAGGGGAGGAGGGGAGCAGTACTTC
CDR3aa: CSVERGGGEQYF

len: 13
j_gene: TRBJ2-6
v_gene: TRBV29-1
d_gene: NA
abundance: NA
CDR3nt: TGCAGCGTTTGGGAGACCGGGGCCAACGTCCTGACTTTC
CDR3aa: CSVWETGANVLTF

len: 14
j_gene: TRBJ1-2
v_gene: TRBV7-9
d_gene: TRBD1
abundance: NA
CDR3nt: TGTGCCAGCAGCTCCGTTACAGGGGGCGACGGCTACACCTTC
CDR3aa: CASSSVTGGDGYTF

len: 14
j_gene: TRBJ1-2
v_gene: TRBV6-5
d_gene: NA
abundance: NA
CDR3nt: TGTGCCAGCAGTACCAGGGAGGTGGGCTATGGCTACACCTTC
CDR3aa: CASSTREVGYGYTF

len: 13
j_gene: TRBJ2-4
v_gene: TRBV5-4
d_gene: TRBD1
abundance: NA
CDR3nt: TGTGCCAGCAGCTCCGGGGACAGGAGCCTTCAGTACTTC
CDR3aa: CASSSGDRSLQYF

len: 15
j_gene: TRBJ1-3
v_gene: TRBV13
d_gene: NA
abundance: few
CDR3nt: TGTGCCAGCAGCCGCAGGGAAGTCTCTGGAAACACCATATATTTT
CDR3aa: CASSRREVSGNTIYF

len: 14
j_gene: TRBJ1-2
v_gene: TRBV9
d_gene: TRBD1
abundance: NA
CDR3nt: TGTGCCAGCAGCGTATCCGCAGGGGGCTATGGCTACACCTTC
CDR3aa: CASSVSAGGYGYTF